The clone carrying this T cell receptor (beta chain) was counted between two and nine times. What it recognizes is unknown. Presence of unique molecular identifiers characterized the TCR beta cDNA libraries. TCRdb re-called the PCR reads through MiXCR, storing one row per CDR3 protein. This sample has approximately 360,000 distinct CDR3 sequences, with roughly 36% found just once. This sample was taken from a study of post-analysis software for immune sequencing data. Study-wide results and limits: Samples from one preparation batch, clustered by F measure, grouped strongly together.

What was sequenced was blood. This TCR was recovered from a girl aged 5-17 years with multiple sclerosis.

This CDR3 is CASSEVEYEQYF. CDR3 bases: TGTGCCAGCAGTGAAGTGGAGTACGAGCAGTACTTC. The gene calls are TRBV6-1 and TRBJ2-7; no reliable D call. The CDR3 sequence is 12 residues long. From germline, CDR1 is MNHNS and CDR2 SASEGT. Trimming shortened V by 1 base and J by 4 bases, and 5 bases separated the two germline ends.